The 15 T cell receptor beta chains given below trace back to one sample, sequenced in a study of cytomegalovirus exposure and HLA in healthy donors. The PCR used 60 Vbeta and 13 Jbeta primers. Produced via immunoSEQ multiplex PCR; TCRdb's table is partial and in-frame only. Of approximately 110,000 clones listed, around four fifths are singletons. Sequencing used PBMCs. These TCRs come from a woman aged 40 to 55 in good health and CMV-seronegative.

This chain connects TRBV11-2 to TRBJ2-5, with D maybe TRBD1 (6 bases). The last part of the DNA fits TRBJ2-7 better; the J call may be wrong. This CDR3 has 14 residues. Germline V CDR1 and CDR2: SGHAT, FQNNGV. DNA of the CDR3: TGTGCCAGCAGCCCTATAGGGGGTTACTACGAGCAGTACTTC. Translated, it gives CASSPIGGYYEQYF.

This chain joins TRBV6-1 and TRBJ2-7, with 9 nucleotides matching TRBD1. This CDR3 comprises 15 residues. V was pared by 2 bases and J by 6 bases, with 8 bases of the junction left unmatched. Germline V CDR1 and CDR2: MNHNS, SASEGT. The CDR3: CASSEPLQGASEQYF. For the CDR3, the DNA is TGTGCCAGCAGTGAACCCCTACAGGGGGCTAGCGAGCAGTACTTC.

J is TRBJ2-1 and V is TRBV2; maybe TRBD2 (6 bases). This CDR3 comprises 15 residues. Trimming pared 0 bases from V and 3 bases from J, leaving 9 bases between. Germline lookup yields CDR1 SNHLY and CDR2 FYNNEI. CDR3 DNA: TGTGCCAGCAGTGAAGCGGGCGGGAACTACAATGAGCAGTTCTTC. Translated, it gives CASSEAGGNYNEQFF.

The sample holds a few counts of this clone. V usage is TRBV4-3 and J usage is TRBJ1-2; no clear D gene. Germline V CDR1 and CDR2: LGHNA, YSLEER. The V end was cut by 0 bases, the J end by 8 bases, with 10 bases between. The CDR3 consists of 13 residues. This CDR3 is CASSQESGSGYTF. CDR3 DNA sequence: TGCGCCAGCAGCCAAGAGTCGGGAAGCGGCTACACCTTC.

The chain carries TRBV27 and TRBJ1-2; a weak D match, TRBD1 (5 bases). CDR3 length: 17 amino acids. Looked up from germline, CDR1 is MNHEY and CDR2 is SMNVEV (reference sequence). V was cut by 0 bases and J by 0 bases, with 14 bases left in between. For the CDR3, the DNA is TGTGCCAGCAGTTTATCGGGGGACTTCGGGGCTAACTATGGCTACACCTTC. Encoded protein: CASSLSGDFGANYGYTF.

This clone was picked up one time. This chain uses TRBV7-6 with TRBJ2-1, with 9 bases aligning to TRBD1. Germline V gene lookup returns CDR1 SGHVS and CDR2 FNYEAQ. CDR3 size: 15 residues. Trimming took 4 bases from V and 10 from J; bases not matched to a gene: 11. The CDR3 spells CASSSYRGQKREQFF. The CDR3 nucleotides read TGTGCCAGCAGCTCGTACAGGGGGCAAAAGAGGGAGCAGTTCTTC.

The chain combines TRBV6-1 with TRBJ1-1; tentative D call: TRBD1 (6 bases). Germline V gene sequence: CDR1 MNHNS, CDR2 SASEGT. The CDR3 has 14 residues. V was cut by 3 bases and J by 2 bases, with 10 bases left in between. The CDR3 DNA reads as TGTGCCAGCAGTGAGGGGGCCGAAAACACTGAAGCTTTCTTT. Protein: CASSEGAENTEAFF.

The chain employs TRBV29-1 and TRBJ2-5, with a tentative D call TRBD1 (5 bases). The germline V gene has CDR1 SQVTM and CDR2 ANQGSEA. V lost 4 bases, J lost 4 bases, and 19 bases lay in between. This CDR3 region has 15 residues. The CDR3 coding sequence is TGCAGCGTTGGACTTGGGCAGGGTAAGGGAGAGACCCAGTACTTC. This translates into CSVGLGQGKGETQYF.

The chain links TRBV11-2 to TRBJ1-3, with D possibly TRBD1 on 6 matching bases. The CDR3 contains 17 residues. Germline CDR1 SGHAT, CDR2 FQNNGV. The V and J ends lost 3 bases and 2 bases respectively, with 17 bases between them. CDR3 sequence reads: CASSLTPRQAAGNTIYF. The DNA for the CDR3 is TGTGCCAGCAGCTTGACCCCACGACAGGCCGCTGGAAACACCATATATTTT.

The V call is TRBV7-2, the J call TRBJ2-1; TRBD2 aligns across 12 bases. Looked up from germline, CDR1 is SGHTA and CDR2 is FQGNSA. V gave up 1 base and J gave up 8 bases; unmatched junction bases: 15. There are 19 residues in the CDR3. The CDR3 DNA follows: TGTGCCAGCAGCTTAGGGCTAGCGGGGGGGACGGGGGCGTTGCATGAGCAGTTCTTC. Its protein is CASSLGLAGGTGALHEQFF.

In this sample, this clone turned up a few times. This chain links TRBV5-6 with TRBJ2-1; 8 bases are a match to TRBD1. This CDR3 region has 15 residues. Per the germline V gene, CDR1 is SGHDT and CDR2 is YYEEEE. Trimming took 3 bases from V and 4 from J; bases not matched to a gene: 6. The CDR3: CASSWGQGAYNEQFF. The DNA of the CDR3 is TGTGCCAGCAGCTGGGGGCAGGGGGCTTACAATGAGCAGTTCTTC. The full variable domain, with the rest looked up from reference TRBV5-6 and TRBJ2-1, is DAGVTQSPTHLIKTRGQQVTLRCSPKSGHDTVSWYQQALGQGPQFIFQYYEEEERQRGNFPDRFSGHQFPNYSSELNVNALLLGDSALYLCASSWGQGAYNEQFFGPGTRLTVL.

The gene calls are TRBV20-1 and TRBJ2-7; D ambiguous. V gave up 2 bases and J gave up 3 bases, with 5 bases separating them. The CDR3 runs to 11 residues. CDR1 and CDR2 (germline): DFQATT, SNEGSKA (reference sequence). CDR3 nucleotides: TGCAGTGCTAGACCTAGCTACGAGCAGTACTTC. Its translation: CSARPSYEQYF.

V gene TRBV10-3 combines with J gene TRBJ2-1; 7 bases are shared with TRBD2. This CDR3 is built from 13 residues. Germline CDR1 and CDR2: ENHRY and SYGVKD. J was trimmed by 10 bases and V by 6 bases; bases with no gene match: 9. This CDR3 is CAISTSARGEQFF. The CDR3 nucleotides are TGTGCCATCAGCACATCGGCGCGGGGGGAGCAGTTCTTC.

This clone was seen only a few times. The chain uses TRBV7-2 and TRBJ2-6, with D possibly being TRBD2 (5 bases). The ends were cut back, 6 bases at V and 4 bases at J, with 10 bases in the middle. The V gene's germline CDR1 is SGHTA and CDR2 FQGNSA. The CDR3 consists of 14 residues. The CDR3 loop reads CASSLATGANVLTF. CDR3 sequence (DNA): TGTGCCAGCAGTCTAGCTACCGGGGCCAACGTCCTGACTTTC.

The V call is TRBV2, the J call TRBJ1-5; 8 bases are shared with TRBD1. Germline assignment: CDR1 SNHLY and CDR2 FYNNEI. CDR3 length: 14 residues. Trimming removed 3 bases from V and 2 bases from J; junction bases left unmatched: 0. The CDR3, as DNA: TGTGCCAGCAGTGAGGGACAGGGCAATCAGCCCCAGCATTTT. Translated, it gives CASSEGQGNQPQHF. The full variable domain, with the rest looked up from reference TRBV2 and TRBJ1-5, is EPEVTQTPSHQVTQMGQEVILRCVPISNHLYFYWYRQILGQKVEFLVSFYNNEISEKSEIFDDQFSVERPDGSNFTLKIRSTKLEDSAMYFCASSEGQGNQPQHFGDGTRLSIL.